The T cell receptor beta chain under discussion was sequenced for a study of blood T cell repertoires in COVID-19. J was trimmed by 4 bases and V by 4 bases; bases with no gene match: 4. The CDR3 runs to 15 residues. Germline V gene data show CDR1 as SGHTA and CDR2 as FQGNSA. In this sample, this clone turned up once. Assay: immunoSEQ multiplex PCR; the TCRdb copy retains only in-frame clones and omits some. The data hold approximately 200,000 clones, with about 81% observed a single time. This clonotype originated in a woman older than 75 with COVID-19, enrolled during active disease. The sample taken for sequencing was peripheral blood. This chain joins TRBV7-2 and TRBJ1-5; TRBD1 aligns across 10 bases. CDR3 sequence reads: CASSWDRGHNQPQHF. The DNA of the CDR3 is TGTGCCAGCAGCTGGGACAGGGGACATAATCAGCCCCAGCATTTT.